These T cell receptor beta chains were read from a single sample in a study of blood T cell repertoires in COVID-19. This table comes from immunoSEQ multiplex PCR, and its TCRdb copy is limited to in-frame clones, with some not included. The sample has a few hundred thousand clones, roughly 89% seen once. Sequencing was done on a sample of peripheral blood. These receptor sequences come from a woman aged 60-75 years with COVID-19, enrolled during active disease. Both conserved end residues are part of each CDR3. A D gene is named only where the DNA matches it firmly. Clone size is given for some rows only: seen once, a few or many times, or a class if the clone is expanded.

TRBJ2-5 NA TRBV28 NA CASSLEQRQETQYF TGTGCCAGCAGTTTAGAGCAAAGACAAGAGACCCAGTACTTC
TRBJ2-4 TRBD1 TRBV7-9 NA CASSLLDRVSKNIQYF TGTGCCAGCAGCTTGTTGGACAGGGTGTCCAAAAACATTCAGTACTTC
TRBJ2-2 NA TRBV27 NA CASGRVGDTGELFF TGTGCCAGCGGCAGGGTAGGGGACACCGGGGAGCTGTTTTTT
TRBJ1-2 NA TRBV12-3/TRBV12-4 NA CASSPTGVRGYTF TGTGCCAGCAGCCCCACAGGTGTCAGGGGCTACACCTTC
TRBJ1-2 NA TRBV6-2/TRBV6-3 NA CASSPGQRNYGYTF TGTGCCAGCAGCCCGGGACAACGTAACTATGGCTACACCTTC
TRBJ1-2 TRBD1 TRBV7-3 NA CASSSRQGKKDGYTF TGTGCCAGCAGCTCACGACAGGGAAAAAAAGATGGCTACACCTTC
TRBJ1-5 NA TRBV5-1 NA CASSLSGGYQPQHF TGCGCCAGCAGCTTGTCTGGGGGCTATCAGCCCCAGCATTTT
TRBJ1-2 TRBD1 TRBV7-9 NA CASSPYGQDLYGYTF TGTGCCAGCAGCCCATATGGACAGGACCTCTATGGCTACACCTTC
TRBJ2-3 NA TRBV15 NA CATSYGGAKDTQYF TGTGCCACCAGCTATGGGGGGGCCAAAGATACGCAGTATTTT
TRBJ2-5 NA TRBV5-5 NA CASSPLGQETQYF TGTGCCAGCAGCCCATTGGGGCAGGAGACCCAGTACTTC
TRBJ1-2 TRBD1 TRBV14 NA CASSQYTGEGDGYTF TGTGCCAGCAGCCAATACACAGGGGAAGGAGATGGCTACACCTTC
TRBJ1-1 NA TRBV5-1 NA CASSPEGRNTEAFF TGCGCCAGCAGCCCGGAGGGTAGGAACACTGAAGCTTTCTTT
TRBJ1-2 TRBD1 TRBV18 NA CASSPAPGTGFPGYTF TGTGCCAGCTCACCCGCCCCCGGGACAGGGTTTCCCGGCTACACCTTC
TRBJ1-6 NA TRBV19 once CASSMNRAQSPLHF TGTGCCAGTAGTATGAACAGGGCGCAGTCACCCCTCCACTTT
TRBJ1-1 NA TRBV4-1 once CASSQDRAWSTEAFF TGCGCCAGCAGCCAAGATAGAGCTTGGAGCACTGAAGCTTTCTTT
TRBJ2-1 TRBD2 TRBV3-1/TRBV3-2 NA CASSHPSSGGHHEQFF TGTGCCAGCAGCCACCCTAGTAGCGGGGGCCATCATGAGCAGTTCTTC
TRBJ1-2 TRBD1 TRBV6-1 NA CASSESGRGTYHGYTF TGTGCCAGCAGTGAATCTGGCAGGGGGACTTATCATGGCTACACCTTC
TRBJ1-5 NA TRBV6-4 NA CASSERGNQPQHF TGTGCCAGCAGTGAGAGAGGCAATCAGCCCCAGCATTTT
TRBJ1-1 NA TRBV5-1 NA CASALGGEAFF TGCGCCAGCGCCCTCGGCGGTGAAGCTTTCTTT
TRBJ1-1 NA TRBV3-1/TRBV3-2 NA CASSLSGWNTEAFF TGTGCCAGCAGCCTCTCAGGGTGGAACACTGAAGCTTTCTTT
TRBJ2-7 NA TRBV19 NA CASSREQSSYEQYF TGTGCCAGTAGTAGGGAGCAAAGCTCCTACGAGCAGTACTTC
TRBJ1-3 NA TRBV7-2 NA CASSLDGPQDTIYF TGTGCCAGCAGCTTAGATGGCCCTCAGGACACCATATATTTT
TRBJ1-1 NA TRBV6-5 NA CASSRKQDTEAFF TGTGCCAGCAGTAGGAAGCAGGACACTGAAGCTTTCTTT
TRBJ1-4 TRBD1 TRBV4-1 NA CASSQGDRGSNEKLFF TGCGCCAGCAGCCAGGGAGACAGGGGTAGTAATGAAAAACTGTTTTTT
TRBJ2-7 NA TRBV2 NA CASRGYKGGTNTPQYEQYF TGTGCCAGCAGGGGCTACAAGGGGGGGACTAACACCCCCCAGTACGAGCAGTACTTC
TRBJ1-1 TRBD1 TRBV6-5 NA CASSYSRTGKAFF TGTGCCAGCAGTTACTCAAGGACAGGAAAAGCTTTCTTT
TRBJ2-3 TRBD2 TRBV19 NA CASTPLAGFNTDTQYF TGTGCCAGCACGCCTCTAGCGGGGTTTAACACAGATACGCAGTATTTT
TRBJ2-1 TRBD1 TRBV2 NA CASSRDSQTYNEQFF TGTGCCAGCTCCCGGGACAGTCAAACCTACAATGAGCAGTTCTTC
TRBJ1-6 NA TRBV27 NA CASSKGRFSSSYNSPLHF TGTGCCAGCAGTAAGGGGCGGTTCTCGAGCTCCTATAATTCACCCCTCCACTTT
TRBJ1-2 NA TRBV2 NA CASSEVSTGTYYGYTF TGTGCCAGCAGTGAAGTTTCTACAGGGACGTACTATGGCTACACCTTC
TRBJ1-2 TRBD1 TRBV25-1 few CASSTSRDRHGYTF TGTGCCAGCAGCACTAGCCGGGACAGGCATGGCTACACCTTC
TRBJ1-1 TRBD1 TRBV19 few CASIPFPGQGNTEAFF TGTGCCAGTATTCCATTTCCGGGACAGGGGAACACTGAAGCTTTCTTT
TRBJ2-3 TRBD1 TRBV7-9 NA CASSLGQGAGDTQYF TGTGCCAGCAGCTTAGGACAGGGGGCAGGAGATACGCAGTATTTT
TRBJ2-1 TRBD2 TRBV6-4 NA CASSDSTGGYLREQFF TGTGCCAGCAGTGACTCAACGGGGGGGTACCTTAGAGAGCAGTTCTTC
TRBJ2-1 NA TRBV7-3 NA CASSLTSGGRNEQFF TGTGCCAGCAGCTTAACGTCTGGAGGGCGCAATGAGCAGTTCTTC
TRBJ1-2 NA TRBV5-5 NA CASSLGGSYGYTF TGTGCCAGCAGTTTGGGAGGCTCCTATGGCTACACCTTC
TRBJ1-1 NA TRBV4-1 NA CASSQADRMNTEAFF TGCGCCAGCAGCCAAGCCGACAGGATGAACACTGAAGCTTTCTTT
TRBJ1-2 NA TRBV27 NA CASSSGFVDGYTF TGTGCCAGCAGTTCAGGGTTTGTAGATGGCTACACCTTC
TRBJ1-4 TRBD1 TRBV7-8 NA CASTASDRVNEKLFF TGTGCCAGCACCGCCTCCGACAGGGTGAATGAAAAACTGTTTTTT
TRBJ1-5 TRBD1 TRBV7-9 NA CASSFGQGGWPQHF TGTGCCAGCAGCTTCGGACAGGGAGGGTGGCCCCAGCATTTT
TRBJ1-4 TRBD1 TRBV7-2 once CASSWGQGREKLFF TGTGCCAGCAGCTGGGGACAGGGTCGGGAAAAACTGTTTTTT
TRBJ2-7 NA TRBV5-4 NA CASGQGKYEQYF TGTGCCAGCGGGCAGGGAAAATACGAGCAGTACTTC
TRBJ2-5 NA TRBV24-1 few CATRPSLGETQYF TGTGCCACCAGGCCGAGTCTCGGGGAGACCCAGTACTTC
TRBJ1-2 NA TRBV19 once CASRQDRNYGYTF TGTGCCAGTAGGCAAGACAGGAACTATGGCTACACCTTC
TRBJ1-5 NA TRBV19 NA CASSKLQDQPQHF TGTGCCAGTAGTAAGTTGCAGGATCAGCCCCAGCATTTT
TRBJ2-7 NA TRBV7-2 once CASSPLQGSYEQYF TGTGCCAGCAGCCCACTCCAGGGTTCTTACGAGCAGTACTTC
TRBJ1-2 TRBD1 TRBV18 NA CASSPPGQGEHGYTF TGTGCCAGCTCACCGCCGGGACAGGGGGAACATGGCTACACCTTC
TRBJ1-6 NA TRBV27 NA CASSVGGSYNSPLHF TGTGCCAGCTCTGTTGGGGGGTCCTATAATTCACCCCTCCACTTT
TRBJ2-5 TRBD1 TRBV18 once CASSPATGETQYF TGTGCCAGCTCACCAGCGACAGGGGAGACCCAGTACTTC
TRBJ2-7 NA TRBV6-5 NA CASSSDRPLGEQYF TGTGCCAGCAGTTCTGACAGGCCTCTGGGTGAGCAGTACTTC
TRBJ1-5 NA TRBV3-1/TRBV3-2 NA CASSQVAGSQPQHF TGTGCCAGCAGCCAAGTGGCAGGGTCTCAGCCCCAGCATTTT
TRBJ1-1 TRBD1 TRBV18 NA CASRGQGAGMNTEAFF TGTGCCAGCCGGGGACAGGGGGCGGGAATGAACACTGAAGCTTTCTTT
TRBJ1-5 NA TRBV28 NA CASSSQGGGNQPQHF TGTGCCAGCAGTTCCCAGGGTGGGGGCAATCAGCCCCAGCATTTT
TRBJ2-7 TRBD1 TRBV5-4 few CASSPGTGSNYEQYF TGTGCCAGCAGCCCCGGGACAGGGTCAAACTACGAGCAGTACTTC
TRBJ2-3 TRBD2 TRBV27 once CASSPRPGRGAMDTQYF TGTGCCAGCAGTCCTAGACCTGGGCGGGGGGCCATGGATACGCAGTATTTT
TRBJ1-5 NA TRBV7-9 NA CASSPSVSQPQHF TGTGCCAGCAGCCCGAGTGTAAGTCAGCCCCAGCATTTT
TRBJ1-2 TRBD1 TRBV4-1 NA CASSPNAGGGGWYGYTF TGCGCCAGCAGCCCAAATGCGGGAGGGGGCGGGTGGTATGGCTACACCTTC
TRBJ1-5 TRBD1 TRBV9 few CASSSGTGTNQPQHF TGTGCCAGCAGCTCCGGGACAGGTACTAATCAGCCCCAGCATTTT
TRBJ1-1 NA TRBV27 NA CASSYQMNTEAFF TGTGCCAGCAGTTATCAAATGAACACTGAAGCTTTCTTT
TRBJ1-2 TRBD1 TRBV28 NA CASTPQGARGYTF TGTGCCAGCACCCCACAGGGGGCCCGTGGCTACACCTTC